A single sample is the source of the 32 T cell receptor beta chains below, sequenced in a study of spatial heterogeneity in lung cancer. Their antigens remain unidentified. TCRdb re-analysed the 5' RACE reads in MiXCR, keeping a single row per CDR3 protein. The sample shows approximately 2,000 distinct CDR3 sequences, less than 45% of them seen only once. General study findings and limits: Expanded intratumoral alpha and beta TCR counts tracked tumor mutation counts.

As to time point: sample taken at primary tumor resection. The sample was lung tumor tissue, taken at surgery. Receptor source: a male donor with early-stage non-small cell lung cancer.

V is TRBV6-5 and J is TRBJ1-2, with 10 bases matching TRBD1. The CDR3 consists of 17 residues. Germline CDR1 and CDR2: MNHEY and SVGAGI. Losses at the gene ends were 2 bases for V and 2 bases for J; bases not matched to a gene: 8. The CDR3 is CASSYPKGGQGNYGYTF. Written as DNA, the CDR3 is TGTGCCAGCAGTTACCCTAAGGGGGGACAGGGGAACTATGGCTACACCTTC.

The rearrangement links TRBV7-9 to TRBJ1-3; 8 bases align to TRBD1. Trimming at V came to 6 bases and at J to 2 bases, leaving 6 bases not matched to a gene. The CDR3 has 15 amino acids. The germline V gene encodes CDR1 SEHNR and CDR2 FQNEAQ (reference sequence). The CDR3 region has the DNA TGTGCCAGCAGAGAGACAGGGGCAACTGGAAACACCATATATTTT. This sequence encodes CASRETGATGNTIYF.

This clonotype turned up a few times. This chain connects TRBV3-1 to TRBJ2-1, with TRBD1 matching 10 bases. The CDR3 has 15 residues. Trimming at V came to 3 bases and at J to 2 bases, leaving 1 base not matched to a gene. Germline CDR1 and CDR2: LGHDT and YNNKEL (reference sequence). The CDR3 sequence: CASSQGTGAYNEQFF. The CDR3 bases are TGTGCCAGCAGCCAGGGGACAGGGGCCTACAATGAGCAGTTCTTC.

In this sample, this clonotype is medium-sized. This rearrangement joins TRBV5-6 to TRBJ2-6; D is ambiguous. The ends were cut back, 0 bases at V and 0 bases at J, with 7 bases in the middle. The CDR3 loop spans 16 amino acids. Germline lookup yields CDR1 SGHDT and CDR2 YYEEEE. Here the CDR3 reads CASSLGWGSGANVLTF. The CDR3 nucleotides are TGTGCCAGCAGCTTGGGATGGGGCTCTGGGGCCAACGTCCTGACTTTC.

This clonotype is termed medium-sized. This chain links TRBV19 with TRBJ2-7; 8 nucleotides line up with TRBD1. The J segment lost 7 bases and the V segment lost 1 base, leaving 9 bases of the junction unmatched. CDR1 is LNHDA and CDR2 is SQIVND in the germline V gene (reference sequence). The CDR3 spans 15 residues. The CDR3 sequence: CASSIVTGGTMEQYF. The DNA for the CDR3 is TGTGCCAGTAGTATAGTTACAGGGGGTACGATGGAGCAGTACTTC.

Remarks on this clonotype: At one end, the junction sequence differs from germline, possibly due to a read error. The DNA of the CDR3 is TGTGCCAGCAGGCCGTCCAACATGAACACTGAAGCCTTCTTT. Its protein is CASRPSNMNTEAFF. This chain uses TRBV12-3 or TRBV12-4 with TRBJ1-1; D is unresolved. CDR3 size: 14 residues.

This clonotype is hyperexpanded (1% or more). V and J are TRBV7-3 and TRBJ2-5; D is undetermined. V shed 5 bases and J shed 4 bases, with 11 bases lying between them. Germline CDR1 reads SGHTA; CDR2 reads FQGTGA. This CDR3 comprises 13 residues. CDR3 DNA: TGTGCCAGCAGCGTAGACTTGGGAGAGACCCAGTACTTC. The encoded protein is CASSVDLGETQYF.

By proportion, this clonotype is medium-sized. The CDR3 here is CASSPGQGVEQYF. The DNA of the CDR3 is TGTGCCAGCTCACCGGGACAGGGTGTCGAGCAGTACTTC. V gene TRBV18 combines with J gene TRBJ2-7, with TRBD1 matching 9 bases. Germline assignment: CDR1 KGHSH and CDR2 LQKENI. CDR3 size: 13 residues. The J segment lost 6 bases and the V segment lost 3 bases, leaving 3 bases of the junction unmatched.

By share, this clonotype counts as medium-sized (0.01 to 0.1%). V gene TRBV28 combines with J gene TRBJ2-2; TRBD2 aligns across 8 bases. The length of the CDR3 is 15 residues. The ends lost 6 bases at V and 2 bases at J; junction bases unmatched: 5. Germline assignment: CDR1 MDHEN and CDR2 SYDVKM. In nucleotides, the CDR3 is TGTGCCAGCAGGAAGGGACTAGTCAACACCGGGGAGCTGTTTTTT. Translating it yields CASRKGLVNTGELFF. The whole variable domain, filled in from reference TRBV28 and TRBJ2-2, reads DVKVTQSSRYLVKRTGEKVFLECVQDMDHENMFWYRQDPGLGLRLIYFSYDVKMKEKGDIPEGYSVSREKKERFSLILESASTNQTSMYLCASRKGLVNTGELFFGEGSRLTVL.

By share, this clonotype ranks as medium-sized. The J gene is TRBJ2-3, the V gene TRBV10-3; TRBD2 matches 8 bases. CDR3 size: 14 residues. CDR1 and CDR2 from the germline V gene are ENHRY and SYGVKD. Unmatched junction bases numbered 6, after V lost 10 bases and J lost 0 bases. The CDR3 spells CATHSGVSTDTQYF. CDR3 nucleotides: TGTGCCACCCATAGCGGGGTGAGCACAGATACGCAGTATTTT.

This rearrangement joins TRBV20-1 to TRBJ2-1, with 8 bases that match TRBD2. Germline V gives CDR1 DFQATT, CDR2 SNEGSKA (reference sequence). CDR3 length: 16 amino acids. V lost 5 bases and J lost 3; bases outside the gene matches: 12. The CDR3, as DNA: TGCAGTGCTCGTCCCGCGGACGGGAGGGACTACAATGAGCAGTTCTTC. This translates into CSARPADGRDYNEQFF.

This clonotype ranks as large. The V call is TRBV3-1, the J call TRBJ2-1; TRBD2 matches 12 bases. The CDR3 runs 15 residues. Germline loops: CDR1 LGHDT, CDR2 YNNKEL (reference sequence). The V segment lost 4 bases and the J segment 9 bases; nucleotides outside the gene matches: 7. The CDR3 is CASSLTTSGSGEQFF. The CDR3 region has the DNA TGTGCCAGCAGCCTTACGACTAGCGGGAGTGGTGAGCAGTTCTTC.

This chain uses TRBV6-5 with TRBJ2-2, with 7 bases aligning to TRBD1. The V gene end was trimmed by 4 bases and the J gene end by 6 bases; junction bases not matched to a gene: 11. Germline V gene sequence: CDR1 MNHEY, CDR2 SVGAGI. The CDR3 covers 16 residues. DNA for the CDR3: TGTGCCAGCAGTTTCCAGACAGGGTCTATCGCCGGGGAGCTGTTTTTT. Translation: CASSFQTGSIAGELFF.

By sample share, this clonotype is medium-sized. The chain is built from TRBV5-6 and TRBJ2-3; the match to TRBD1 covers 8 bases. The V segment lost 4 bases and the J segment 5 bases; nucleotides outside the gene matches: 6. Germline CDR1 SGHDT, CDR2 YYEEEE. CDR3 length: 14 residues. Here the CDR3 reads CASSAGGWIDTQYF. The CDR3 nucleotides are TGTGCCAGCAGCGCAGGGGGCTGGATAGATACGCAGTATTTT. The entire variable domain, with the rest obtained from reference TRBV5-6 and TRBJ2-3, is as follows: DAGVTQSPTHLIKTRGQQVTLRCSPKSGHDTVSWYQQALGQGPQFIFQYYEEEERQRGNFPDRFSGHQFPNYSSELNVNALLLGDSALYLCASSAGGWIDTQYFGPGTRLTVL.

The rearrangement uses TRBV7-2 and TRBJ2-5; D gene ambiguous. Germline CDR1 reads SGHTA; CDR2 reads FQGNSA. This CDR3 has 13 amino acids. V lost 3 bases and J lost 5, with 10 bases in between. In DNA form, the CDR3 reads TGTGCCAGCAGCTTGTCTCTTGGTGAGACCCAGTACTTC. It is translated as CASSLSLGETQYF. Complete variable domain (other parts from reference TRBV7-2 and TRBJ2-5): GAGVSQSPSNKVTEKGKDVELRCDPISGHTALYWYRQSLGQGLEFLIYFQGNSAPDKSGLPSDRFSAERTGGSVSTLTIQRTQQEDSAVYLCASSLSLGETQYFGPGTRLLVL.

The rearrangement links TRBV7-9 to TRBJ2-7; 7 bases are a match to TRBD1. Germline V gene data show CDR1 as SEHNR and CDR2 as FQNEAQ (reference sequence). The CDR3 has 15 residues. The J segment lost 1 base and the V segment lost 1 base, leaving 4 bases of the junction unmatched. The CDR3 bases are TGTGCCAGCAGCTTAGGATCGACAGGGTCCTACGAGCAGTACTTC. It specifies CASSLGSTGSYEQYF.

By sample fraction, this clonotype is large. The rearrangement uses TRBV13 and TRBJ2-3, with 7 bases that match TRBD1. This CDR3 spans 14 amino acids. V lost 5 bases to trimming and J lost 1 base; unmatched junction nucleotides: 3. Germline assignment: CDR1 PRHDT and CDR2 FYEKMQ (reference sequence). CDR3 residues: CASSHRGRTDTQYF. Here the CDR3 DNA reads TGTGCCAGCAGCCACAGGGGCCGCACAGATACGCAGTATTTT.

This clonotype is categorized as large. V is TRBV28 and J is TRBJ1-1, with 7 positions matching TRBD1. This CDR3 region has 14 residues. V lost 5 bases and J lost 5; bases outside the gene matches: 8. Germline assignment: CDR1 MDHEN and CDR2 SYDVKM. As DNA, the CDR3 is TGTGCCAGCAGTGAGGGGACAGTTGGGACTGAAGCTTTCTTT. Its protein is CASSEGTVGTEAFF.

Sample share makes this clonotype large. In DNA, the CDR3 is TGTGCCAGCAGACGACAGGGGTCCACTGAAGCTTTCTTT. Its protein is CASRRQGSTEAFF. This sequence joins TRBV27 and TRBJ1-1; TRBD1 aligns across 8 bases. This CDR3 has 13 amino acids. Unmatched junction bases numbered 4, after V lost 6 bases and J lost 4 bases. Per germline, CDR1 MNHEY and CDR2 SMNVEV (reference sequence).

This clonotype is medium-sized within its sample. The chain carries TRBV15 and TRBJ2-1; 9 nucleotides agree with TRBD2. V gave up 5 bases and J gave up 2 bases; unmatched junction bases: 10. The germline gives CDR1 LNHNV, CDR2 YYDKDF (reference sequence). The CDR3 covers 17 residues. CDR3 in amino acids: CATSGPIRTSAYNEQFF. CDR3 sequence (DNA): TGTGCCACCAGCGGGCCAATTCGGACTAGCGCCTACAATGAGCAGTTCTTC.

This clonotype appeared a single time. V usage is TRBV7-6 and J usage is TRBJ2-7, with D tentatively TRBD1 or TRBD2 (5 bases each). The CDR3 contains 14 residues. Germline CDR1 SGHVS, CDR2 FNYEAQ. The ends were cut back, 1 base at V and 4 bases at J, with 11 bases in the middle. This CDR3 reads CASSLVRGGYEQYF. The CDR3 coding sequence is TGTGCCAGCAGCTTAGTAAGGGGCGGGTACGAGCAGTACTTC. Filled out from reference TRBV7-6 and TRBJ2-7, the complete variable domain reads GAGVSQSPRYKVTKRGQDVALRCDPISGHVSLYWYRQALGQGPEFLTYFNYEAQQDKSGLPNDRFSAERPEGSISTLTIQRTEQRDSAMYRCASSLVRGGYEQYFGPGTRLTVT.

The chain links TRBV29-1 to TRBJ2-7; 9 bases map to TRBD1. The CDR3 is made up of 13 amino acids. Trimming removed 6 bases from V and 4 bases from J; junction bases left unmatched: 7. CDR1 and CDR2 (germline): SQVTM, ANQGSEA. The CDR3 loop is CSVSGTGRYEQYF. The DNA of the CDR3 is TGCAGCGTGAGCGGGACAGGGAGGTACGAGCAGTACTTC.

The chain uses TRBV7-2 and TRBJ1-2, with a possible D match to TRBD1 (6 bases). CDR3 length equals 15 residues. Looked up from germline, CDR1 is SGHTA and CDR2 is FQGNSA. V was pared by 2 bases and J by 5 bases, with 15 bases between. As DNA, the CDR3 is TGTGCCAGCAGCTTAAATTCAGGGGATGGGTATGGCTACACCTTC. Translating it yields CASSLNSGDGYGYTF.

This chain uses TRBV6-5 with TRBJ2-7, with D possibly called TRBD1 or TRBD2 (5 bases each). Germline V lookup: CDR1 MNHEY, CDR2 SVGAGI. Trimming took off 6 bases at V and 6 bases at J, with 18 bases between the two ends. The CDR3 is made up of 14 amino acids. As DNA, the CDR3 is TGTGCCAGCAGGGGACGGAACCCACCTCTCGAGCAGTACTTC. Residues: CASRGRNPPLEQYF.

By proportion, this clonotype is medium-sized. The chain couples TRBV23-1 to TRBJ2-5; 11 bases fit TRBD1. TRBV23-1 is an ORF for which the function is uncertain. V lost 0 bases, J lost 7 bases, and 7 bases stayed unmatched. The CDR3 contains 16 residues. The CDR3 nucleotides read TGCGCCAGCAGTCAATCGGGACAGGGGGTTAAGGGGACCCAGTACTTC. It codes for CASSQSGQGVKGTQYF.

In nucleotides, the CDR3 is TGCAGCGTTTACCCGGCTAGCGGGAGGAATGAGCAGTTCTTC. This gives the protein CSVYPASGRNEQFF. The V and J genes are TRBV29-1 and TRBJ2-1; 11 bases match TRBD2. Germline V CDR1 and CDR2: SQVTM, ANQGSEA. The CDR3 contains 14 residues. J was trimmed by 7 bases and V by 5 bases; bases with no gene match: 7.

The chain uses TRBV12-3 or TRBV12-4 and TRBJ2-1; D could derive from TRBD1 or TRBD2 (5 bases each). CDR3 length: 15 residues. The V end lost 2 bases, the J end lost 2 bases, and 10 bases lay between the germline ends. The CDR3, as DNA: TGTGCCAGCAGTTTACGGGACGGAACCTACAATGAGCAGTTCTTC. This sequence encodes CASSLRDGTYNEQFF.

This clonotype is judged medium-sized. The chain carries TRBV7-6 and TRBJ2-7; D might be TRBD2 (5 bases). This CDR3 comprises 13 residues. Trimming took 2 bases from V and 5 from J, leaving 10 bases between them. Looked up from germline, CDR1 is SGHVS and CDR2 is FNYEAQ. This chain's CDR3 is CASSLSGENEQYF. For the CDR3, the DNA is TGTGCCAGCAGCTTAAGCGGTGAAAACGAGCAGTACTTC.

By sample share, this clonotype is large. The chain employs TRBV20-1 and TRBJ2-2; D not certain. The V and J ends lost 0 bases and 4 bases respectively, with 9 bases between them. Germline V lookup: CDR1 DFQATT, CDR2 SNEGSKA (reference sequence). CDR3 size: 14 residues. CDR3 in DNA: TGCAGTGCTAGAGATTTTGACGTCACCGGGGAGCTGTTTTTT. This sequence encodes CSARDFDVTGELFF.

This clonotype ranks as medium-sized (0.01 to 0.1%). The rearrangement joins TRBV19 to TRBJ1-2; D perhaps matches TRBD1 (6 bases). V gave up 7 bases and J gave up 4 bases, with 13 bases separating them. CDR1 LNHDA and CDR2 SQIVND come from the germline V gene (reference sequence). The CDR3 loop spans 13 amino acids. The CDR3 DNA reads as TGTGCCAGTACCGCTCTGACAGGCTATGGCTACACCTTC. It translates to CASTALTGYGYTF.

The chain couples TRBV5-4 to TRBJ2-6; TRBD1 matches 8 bases. The CDR3 totals 16 residues. Germline CDR1 reads SGHNT; CDR2 reads YYREEE (reference sequence). The V segment lost 4 bases and the J segment 1 base; nucleotides outside the gene matches: 4. The CDR3 DNA reads TGTGCCAGCAGCGGAAGGACAGGGTCTGGGGCCAACGTCCTGACTTTC. Amino acid sequence: CASSGRTGSGANVLTF.

The chain employs TRBV20-1 and TRBJ2-7, with D possibly being TRBD2 (7 bases). CDR1 is DFQATT, CDR2 SNEGSKA, per germline (reference sequence). The V end lost 6 bases, the J end lost 1 base, and 13 bases lay between the germline ends. This CDR3 is 13 amino acids long. The CDR3 spells CSAKRGGSYEQYF. The CDR3 region has the DNA TGCAGTGCCAAAAGGGGGGGATCCTACGAGCAGTACTTC.